The present entry profiles one T cell receptor beta chain with its context. Its antigen is not known. The assay looked at 95,000 to 100,000 TCR templates in each sample. Repertoires were generated with immunoSEQ multiplex PCR, while TCRdb's copy carries only in-frame clones and drops some. The profile shows under 70,000 clones, around 79% of them singletons. This CDR3 has 13 amino acids. Germline CDR1 and CDR2: MNHEY and SMNVEV (reference sequence). Trimming cost V 7 bases and J 4 bases; bases outside gene matches: 3. This entry comes from a study of siplizumab effects on memory and regulatory T cells. General study findings and limits: Confirmation was lacking for the suppressive function of proliferating Tregs derived from siplizumab cultures. A small minority of alloreactive clones were mapped to unstimulated subsets. Of the proliferating CD4+ or CD8+ clones, roughly 75-96% lacked a naive or memory phenotype that could be assigned.

The TCR originated in a human donor in good health. Sequencing was carried out using memory CD4+ T cells sorted from blood. The chain is built from TRBV27 and TRBJ1-2; the match to TRBD1 covers 10 bases. CDR3 region: CASKGQGSYGYTF. Written as DNA, the CDR3 is TGTGCCAGCAAGGGACAGGGGAGCTATGGCTACACCTTC.